Included here is one T cell receptor (beta chain) sequence, with context. The data belong to a study of blood T cell repertoires in COVID-19. The overall study: In each case, the material was cDNA or gDNA derived from T cells, B-cell-depleted T cells, or PBMCs.

Original handling: Estimation of nucleated cell counts relied on the amplification of reference gene primers. Data came from immunoSEQ multiplex PCR; TCRdb stores just in-frame clones and leaves some out. V and J calls and clone size are those listed in that table; D and trimming were worked out from the DNA. The sample yields some 55,000 clones, 75% to 80% seen once. CDR1 GTSNPN and CDR2 SVGIG come from the germline V gene (reference sequence). This CDR3 is 13 amino acids long. Trimming removed 0 bases from V and 7 bases from J, with 12 bases in between. The sequence was obtained from a man in his 70s with active or convalescent COVID-19. The rearrangement joins TRBV30 to TRBJ1-1, with D possibly matching TRBD1 (6 bases). Sequencing was carried out using peripheral blood. CDR3 nucleotide sequence: TGTGCCTGGAGTGTATCGCAGGGGTATGAAGCTTTCTTT. Amino acid sequence: CAWSVSQGYEAFF.